This T cell receptor beta chain was recovered during a study of cytomegalovirus exposure and HLA in healthy donors. Study findings and constraints: Listed as cytomegalovirus-associated were 150 to 200 TCR beta chains. Within the 120 or so validation repertoires, first-cohort TCR clusters tended to co-occur, according to a later analysis. Across donors, most TCRs were seen rarely, yet some public ones were widespread.

Repertoires were generated with immunoSEQ multiplex PCR, while TCRdb's copy carries only in-frame clones and drops some. The profile shows roughly 250,000 clones, approximately 83% of them singletons. This CDR3 is 16 amino acids long. V was pared by 4 bases and J by 1 base, with 14 bases between. Germline V CDR1 and CDR2: MDHEN, SYDVKM. Comment on this clone: Its specificity is unknown.

The clonotype comes from a woman aged 25 to 39 in good health and CMV-seropositive. V usage is TRBV28 and J usage is TRBJ1-5; D call uncertain. The sequenced material came from PBMCs. The CDR3 region has the DNA TGTGCCAGCAGTTCGGACTCTTGGCAAAGCAATCAGCCCCAGCATTTT. Its translation: CASSSDSWQSNQPQHF.